This TCR beta chain derives from a study of PD-L1 blockade in urothelial cancer. Study-wide results and caveats: Better progression-free and overall survival followed lower pretreatment blood clonality.

Data came from immunoSEQ multiplex PCR; TCRdb stores just in-frame clones and leaves some out. The sample lists under 50,000 clones, about nine tenths occurring once. To note about this clone: The antigen is undetermined.

Trimming pared 9 bases from V and 0 bases from J, leaving 12 bases between. CDR3 length: 13 amino acids. Sample: PBMCs, taken around atezolizumab (anti-PD-L1) treatment. The chain couples TRBV23-1 to TRBJ2-7; D possibly corresponds to TRBD2 (6 bases). TRBV23-1 is an open reading frame, and its role is uncertain. The clonotype was recovered from a man in his sixties or seventies with urothelial cancer. The CDR3 here is CARQSGYSYEQYF. In nucleotides, the CDR3 is TGCGCCAGACAGAGCGGGTACTCCTACGAGCAGTACTTC.